This T cell receptor (beta chain) was captured in a study of T cells in Graves' hyperthyroidism and ophthalmopathy. On this clonotype: Its specificity is not known. A much larger clone is a single base away; this may be a read error.

Exclusion of patients followed from uncontrolled infection, other autoimmune disease, pregnancy or lactation. On the basis of clinical symptoms, serum thyroxine and TRAb, thyroid ultrasound and orbital computed tomography, diagnoses were made. Each 10 ml fresh peripheral blood draw supplied the PBMCs. Regarding the study as a whole: Researchers found most expanded thyroid clonotypes above 0.001 in blood as well.

What was amplified from RNA transcripts were TCR beta CDR3 regions. With the HTBI primer set, the TCR CDR3 went through a first round of RT-PCR. MiXCR was run by TCRdb on the multiplex PCR reads, yielding one entry per CDR3 protein. In the table there are about 610,000 distinct CDR3 sequences, 14% to 15% of which are singletons. This sequence was found in a woman in her thirties or forties with Graves' ophthalmopathy. Specimen: blood.

In nucleotides, the CDR3 is TGTGCCAGCAGCTTGTCCGCCTCGATTCTTTATTGCTACACCTTC. The encoded protein is CASSLSASILYCYTF. The chain is built from TRBV5-5 and TRBJ1-2, with D uncertain. The CDR3 runs 15 residues. Germline assignment: CDR1 SGHKS and CDR2 YYEKEE (reference sequence). The V gene lost 1 base and the J gene lost 9 bases, with 19 bases spanning the gap.